This T cell receptor (beta chain) was captured by sequencing in a study of yellow fever vaccine responses in identical twins. TCRdb analysed the RT-PCR reads with MiXCR anew, one entry per CDR3 protein. The table records roughly 23,000 distinct CDR3 sequences, 60% to 80% of them present only once. Study findings and constraints: Twins reportedly showed a vaccine T cell response that seemed partly convergent and partly personalized.

The CDR3 is made up of 14 amino acids. CDR1 SGHVS and CDR2 FNYEAQ come from the germline V gene. V was cut by 7 bases and J by 1 base, with 13 bases left in between. This clonotype is a singleton in its sample. The antigen remains unidentified. This sequence joins TRBV7-6 and TRBJ2-5; the D gene is possibly TRBD2 (5 bases). The sample here was T cells from blood (PBMCs), unsorted or a sorted subset (not recorded which), taken before or after yellow fever vaccination (not recorded which). The TCR was taken from a woman aged 18-29 years who received the yellow fever vaccine. The DNA of the CDR3 is TGTGCCAGCACCCCAGAGGCGGGCCAAGAGACCCAGTACTTC. Encoded protein: CASTPEAGQETQYF.